This T cell receptor beta chain stems from a study of blood T cell repertoires in COVID-19. Recruitment covered about 25 US areas and drew participants whose ages spanned roughly 18 to 100 years. The CDR3 sequence is 12 residues long. The V and J ends lost 6 bases and 6 bases, in that order; junction bases with no gene match: 3. In the original workflow: It was from reference gene primer amplification that nucleated cell counts were estimated. Only in-frame clones appear in the TCRdb table, and some are missing; sequencing was by immunoSEQ multiplex PCR. The V and J calls and clone size were taken over from that table, and D and trimming were inferred from the DNA. Here the sample spans 250,000 to 300,000 clones, 70% to 90% being singletons.

This TCR came from a woman aged 45-60 years who had been exposed to COVID-19. Sequenced sample: PBMCs or T cells enriched from blood (not recorded which). The chain recombines TRBV12-3 or TRBV12-4 with TRBJ1-1; TRBD1 aligns across 8 bases. The CDR3 here is CASRLQGAEAFF. For the CDR3, the DNA is TGTGCCAGCAGATTACAGGGGGCTGAAGCTTTCTTT.